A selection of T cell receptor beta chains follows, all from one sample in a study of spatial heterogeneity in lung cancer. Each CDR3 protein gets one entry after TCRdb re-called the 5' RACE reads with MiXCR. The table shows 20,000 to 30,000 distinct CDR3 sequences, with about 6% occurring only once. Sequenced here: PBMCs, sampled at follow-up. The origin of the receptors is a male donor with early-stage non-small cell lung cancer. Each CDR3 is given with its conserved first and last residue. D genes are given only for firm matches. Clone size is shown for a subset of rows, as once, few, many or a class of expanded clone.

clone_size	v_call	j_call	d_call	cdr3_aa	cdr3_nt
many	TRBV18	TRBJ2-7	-	CASRRDHISYEQYF	TGTGCCAGCCGCCGGGACCATATCTCCTACGAGCAGTACTTC
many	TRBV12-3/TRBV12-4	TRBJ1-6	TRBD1	CASSPTGSSSPLHF	TGTGCCAGCAGCCCGACAGGGAGCAGCTCACCCCTCCACTTT
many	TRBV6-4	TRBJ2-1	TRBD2	CASSRREGYNEQFF	TGTGCCAGCAGTCGGCGGGAGGGATACAATGAGCAGTTCTTC
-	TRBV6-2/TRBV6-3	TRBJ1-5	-	CASSSYSGGNQPQHF	TGTGCCAGCAGTTCGTATAGCGGGGGCAATCAGCCCCAGCATTTT
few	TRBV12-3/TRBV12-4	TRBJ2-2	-	CASRSGGIGTGELFF	TGTGCCAGCAGAAGCGGAGGTATAGGCACCGGGGAGCTGTTTTTT
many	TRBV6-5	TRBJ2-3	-	CASSYPGRTDTQYF	TGTGCCAGCAGTTACCCCGGCCGCACAGATACGCAGTATTTT
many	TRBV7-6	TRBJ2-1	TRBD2	CASSLPAGGLEQFF	TGTGCCAGCAGCTTACCAGCGGGAGGGTTAGAGCAGTTCTTC
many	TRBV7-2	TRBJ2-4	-	CASSLTREVVSIQYF	TGTGCCAGCAGCCTCACGAGGGAGGTGGTGAGCATTCAGTACTTC
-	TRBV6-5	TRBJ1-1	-	CASSYWKGEAFF	TGTGCCAGCAGTTACTGGAAGGGGGAAGCTTTCTTT
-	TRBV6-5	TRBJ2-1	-	CASSLVLSAYNEQFF	TGTGCCAGCAGTCTGGTCCTGAGCGCCTACAATGAGCAGTTCTTC
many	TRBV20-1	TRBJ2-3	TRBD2	CSARSLAADTQYF	TGCAGTGCTAGAAGCCTAGCGGCAGATACGCAGTATTTT
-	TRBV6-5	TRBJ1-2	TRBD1	CASTGDRLYGYTF	TGTGCCAGCACCGGGGACAGGCTCTACGGCTACACCTTC
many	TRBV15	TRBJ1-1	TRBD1	CATSRDGTGAEAFF	TGTGCCACCAGCAGAGATGGGACAGGGGCTGAAGCTTTCTTT
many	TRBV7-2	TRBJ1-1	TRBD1	CASSQYRGRNTEAFF	TGTGCCAGCAGCCAATACAGGGGGCGGAACACTGAAGCTTTCTTT
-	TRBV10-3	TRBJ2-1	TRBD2	CAISESFLDLAGGSDEQFF	TGTGCCATCAGTGAGTCGTTTTTGGATCTAGCGGGGGGTTCGGATGAGCAGTTCTTC
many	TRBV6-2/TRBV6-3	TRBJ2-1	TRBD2	CASSYSLTSGRADDEQFF	TGTGCCAGCAGTTACTCGCTAACTAGCGGGAGGGCCGACGATGAGCAGTTCTTC
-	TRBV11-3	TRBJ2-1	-	CASTDRLVYNEQFF	TGTGCCAGCACCGACAGACTTGTCTACAATGAGCAGTTCTTC
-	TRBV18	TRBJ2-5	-	CASSPPSLETQYF	TGTGCCAGCTCACCACCCTCCCTGGAGACCCAGTACTTC
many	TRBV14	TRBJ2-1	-	CASSQLGSPYNEQFF	TGTGCCAGCAGCCAACTGGGATCGCCTTACAATGAGCAGTTCTTC
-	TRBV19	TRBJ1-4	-	CASSPADGAFNEKLFF	TGTGCCAGTAGTCCTGCCGACGGCGCTTTTAATGAAAAACTGTTTTTT
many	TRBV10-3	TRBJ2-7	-	CAISDWQTYEQYF	TGTGCCATCAGTGACTGGCAGACTTACGAGCAGTACTTC
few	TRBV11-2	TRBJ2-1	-	CASSLVAGTGLNEQFF	TGTGCCAGCAGCTTAGTGGCGGGTACAGGTCTCAATGAGCAGTTCTTC
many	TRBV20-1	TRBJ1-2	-	CSAREASGTGYTF	TGCAGTGCTAGAGAGGCGTCGGGGACTGGCTACACCTTC
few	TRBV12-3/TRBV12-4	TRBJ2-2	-	CASSPGGGSTGELFF	TGTGCCAGCAGTCCTGGGGGGGGCAGCACCGGGGAGCTGTTTTTT
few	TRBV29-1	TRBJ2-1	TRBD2	CSVARTSGYNEQFF	TGCAGCGTTGCCAGGACTAGCGGGTACAATGAGCAGTTCTTC
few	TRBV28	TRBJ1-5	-	CASSGPHSPNQPQHF	TGTGCCAGCAGCGGACCACATTCTCCTAATCAGCCCCAGCATTTT
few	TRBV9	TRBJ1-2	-	CASSVETATNYGYTF	TGTGCCAGCAGCGTAGAAACCGCAACCAACTATGGCTACACCTTC
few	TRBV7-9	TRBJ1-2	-	CASSKTIDGSQANYGYTF	TGTGCCAGCAGCAAAACCATAGACGGCAGCCAAGCTAACTATGGCTACACCTTC
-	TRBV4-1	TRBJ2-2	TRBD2	CASSLSGGRGAGELFF	TGCGCCAGCAGCTTAAGCGGGGGCCGTGGCGCCGGGGAGCTGTTTTTT
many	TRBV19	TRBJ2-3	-	CASRPGSTDTQYF	TGTGCCAGCCGACCGGGTAGCACAGATACGCAGTATTTT
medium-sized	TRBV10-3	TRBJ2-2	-	CAIKPPGVGNTGELFF	TGTGCCATCAAGCCGCCCGGGGTAGGGAACACCGGGGAGCTGTTTTTT
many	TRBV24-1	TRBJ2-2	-	CATSGGLDTGELFF	TGTGCCACCAGTGGAGGGTTGGACACCGGGGAGCTGTTTTTT
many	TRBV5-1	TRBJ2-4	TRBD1	CASSPGQGIGNIQYF	TGCGCCAGCAGCCCGGGACAGGGTATAGGAAACATTCAGTACTTC
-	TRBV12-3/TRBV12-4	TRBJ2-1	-	CASSPSGGLGNEQFF	TGTGCCAGCAGTCCCTCCGGAGGGCTGGGTAATGAGCAGTTCTTC
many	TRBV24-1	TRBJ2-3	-	CATSDSRTPGGTQYF	TGTGCCACCAGTGATTCCCGGACTCCCGGAGGTACGCAGTATTTT
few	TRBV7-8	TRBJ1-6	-	CASSGVSYNSPLHF	TGTGCCAGCAGCGGGGTCTCCTATAATTCACCCCTCCACTTT
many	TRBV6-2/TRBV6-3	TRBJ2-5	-	CATASWQAGETQYF	TGTGCCACCGCTTCTTGGCAGGCCGGTGAGACCCAGTACTTC
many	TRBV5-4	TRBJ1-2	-	CASSLGQDYGYTF	TGTGCCAGCAGCTTAGGCCAGGACTATGGCTACACCTTC
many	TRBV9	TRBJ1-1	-	CASSVEPNTEAFF	TGTGCCAGCAGCGTAGAACCGAACACTGAAGCTTTCTTT
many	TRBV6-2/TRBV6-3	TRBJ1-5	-	CASSYDGSRRNQPQHF	TGTGCCAGCAGTTACGACGGCTCCAGGAGGAATCAGCCCCAGCATTTT
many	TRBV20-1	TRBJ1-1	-	CSARGTDTEAFF	TGCAGTGCTAGAGGGACAGACACTGAAGCTTTCTTT
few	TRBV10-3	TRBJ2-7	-	CAISPGPSYEQYF	TGTGCCATCAGTCCAGGGCCGTCCTACGAGCAGTACTTC
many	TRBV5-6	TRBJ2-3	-	CASSPPRGPDTQYF	TGTGCCAGCAGCCCGCCGCGCGGCCCAGATACGCAGTATTTT
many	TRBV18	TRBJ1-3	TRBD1	CASSLETGGSGNTIYF	TGTGCCAGCTCACTCGAGACAGGGGGATCTGGAAACACCATATATTTT
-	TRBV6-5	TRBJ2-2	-	CASSYWASTGELFF	TGTGCCAGCAGTTACTGGGCGAGCACCGGGGAGCTGTTTTTT
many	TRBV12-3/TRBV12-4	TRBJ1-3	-	CASSFWDTIYF	TGTGCCAGCAGTTTTTGGGACACCATATATTTT